This is a list of T cell receptor beta chains from one sample in a study of response to subunit inactivated influenza vaccine. TCRdb independently ran MiXCR on the RT-PCR reads; one entry per CDR3 protein. This table holds roughly 620,000 distinct CDR3 sequences, 11% found once. This sample was also put to use in a study of T cells expressing NK-cell markers.

This specimen consisted of PBMCs from blood, obtained on the day of vaccination. The receptors shown here come from a man over 45 who received an inactivated influenza vaccine. Each CDR3 is given with its conserved first and last residue. The D gene is left open where the match is weak. The size of a clone is reported for some rows only, either as once, few or many, or as a class for expanded clones.

>-|-|TRBJ2-1|TRBV20-1
CSASRDGTEQFF
TGCAGTGCTAGTCGGGACGGAACGGAGCAGTTCTTC
>many|TRBD2|TRBJ2-5|TRBV5-1
CASSFTGGSETQYF
TGCGCCAGCAGCTTCACGGGGGGTAGCGAGACCCAGTACTTC
>few|TRBD2|TRBJ2-2|TRBV4-3
CASSQPLGLAGAGELFF
TGCGCCAGCAGCCAACCCCTAGGACTAGCGGGCGCCGGGGAGCTGTTTTTT
>few|-|TRBJ2-5|TRBV7-2
CASSRTVIQETQYF
TGTGCCAGCAGCCGGACAGTGATCCAAGAGACCCAGTACTTC
>-|-|TRBJ2-2|TRBV6-2/TRBV6-3
CASSTDRVDSGTGELFF
TGTGCCAGCAGTACCGACAGGGTGGATAGCGGTACCGGGGAGCTGTTTTTT
>few|-|TRBJ2-3|TRBV20-1
CSARDARTGGDTQYF
TGCAGTGCTAGAGATGCCCGGACAGGAGGGGATACGCAGTATTTT
>-|-|TRBJ1-5|TRBV5-1
CASRPGGNSNQPQHF
TGCGCCAGCAGACCCGGGGGCAATAGCAATCAGCCCCAGCATTTT
>-|-|TRBJ2-3|TRBV6-5
CASSYSGASTDTQYF
TGTGCCAGCAGTTATAGCGGAGCTAGCACAGATACGCAGTATTTT
>-|TRBD2|TRBJ2-1|TRBV19
CASSIAGGVNEQFF
TGTGCCAGTAGTATAGCGGGGGGGGTTAATGAGCAGTTCTTC
>many|TRBD2|TRBJ2-5|TRBV12-3/TRBV12-4
CASSPGLAGVNWETQYF
TGTGCCAGCAGTCCCGGACTAGCGGGGGTAAATTGGGAGACCCAGTACTTC
>few|-|TRBJ2-7|TRBV7-8
CASSSQSYYEQYF
TGTGCCAGCAGCTCCCAGTCCTACTACGAGCAGTACTTC
>few|-|TRBJ1-2|TRBV20-1
CSARDMAGRIYGYTF
TGCAGTGCTAGAGATATGGCAGGACGGATCTATGGCTACACCTTC
>few|TRBD2|TRBJ2-5|TRBV27
CASTGSGRETQYF
TGTGCCAGCACCGGTAGCGGGAGAGAGACCCAGTACTTC
>-|TRBD2|TRBJ2-1|TRBV27
CASSYRTSGNSREQFF
TGTGCCAGCAGTTACAGGACTAGCGGGAATTCCCGTGAGCAGTTCTTC
>many|-|TRBJ1-1|TRBV4-3
CASSQETENTEAFF
TGCGCCAGCAGCCAAGAGACCGAGAACACTGAAGCTTTCTTT
>few|-|TRBJ2-3|TRBV9
CASSVGSGQSTDTQYF
TGTGCCAGCAGCGTAGGATCCGGACAGAGCACAGATACGCAGTATTTT
>-|-|TRBJ1-1|TRBV7-2
CASSLASVGALSKAFF
TGTGCCAGCAGCTTAGCGTCGGTGGGGGCTCTTTCGAAGGCTTTCTTT
>-|TRBD1|TRBJ2-7|TRBV11-2
CASSWGTGAAQYF
TGTGCCAGCAGCTGGGGGACAGGGGCAGCGCAGTACTTC
>-|-|TRBJ2-5|TRBV5-1
CASSPRDGGETQYF
TGCGCCAGCAGCCCCCGGGACGGAGGGGAGACCCAGTACTTC
>many|-|TRBJ2-1|TRBV12-3/TRBV12-4
CASSLPSRDEQFF
TGTGCCAGCAGTTTACCTAGCAGGGATGAGCAGTTCTTC
>-|-|TRBJ2-2|TRBV18
CASSPLPLNTGELFF
TGTGCCAGCTCACCATTGCCCCTTAACACCGGGGAGCTGTTTTTT
>-|TRBD1|TRBJ2-5|TRBV9
CASSVRGLETQYF
TGTGCCAGCAGCGTCAGGGGGCTGGAGACCCAGTACTTC
>-|TRBD2|TRBJ2-1|TRBV20-1
CSASASGRWYEQFF
TGCAGTGCTAGTGCTAGCGGGAGATGGTATGAGCAGTTCTTC
>many|-|TRBJ2-6|TRBV29-1
CSVAAGANVLTF
TGCAGCGTTGCGGCTGGGGCCAACGTCCTGACTTTC
>-|TRBD2|TRBJ2-5|TRBV5-4
CASSLKRLAGGETQYF
TGTGCCAGCAGCCTCAAGAGACTAGCGGGGGGAGAGACCCAGTACTTC
>few|-|TRBJ2-2|TRBV20-1
CSARDRTGVGELFF
TGCAGTGCTAGAGATAGGACGGGGGTCGGGGAGCTGTTTTTT
>-|-|TRBJ1-2|TRBV5-1
CASSLEGDYGYTF
TGCGCCAGCAGCCTAGAGGGAGACTATGGCTACACCTTC
>-|TRBD2|TRBJ2-1|TRBV5-1
CASSFFTSGDNEQFF
TGCGCCAGCAGCTTCTTCACTAGCGGAGACAATGAGCAGTTCTTC
>-|-|TRBJ1-1|TRBV15
CATSKENTEAFF
TGTGCCACCAGCAAAGAGAACACTGAAGCTTTCTTT
>few|-|TRBJ2-7|TRBV4-1
CASSLHYATGSEEQYF
TGCGCCAGCAGCCTACATTATGCTACAGGTTCGGAAGAGCAGTACTTC
>-|-|TRBJ1-5|TRBV20-1
CSARGGGGQPQHF
TGCAGTGCTAGGGGGGGAGGAGGGCAGCCCCAGCATTTT
>-|TRBD1|TRBJ1-1|TRBV14
CASSQDRAVRGYTEAFF
TGTGCCAGCAGCCAAGACAGGGCGGTCAGGGGGTACACTGAAGCTTTCTTT
>many|-|TRBJ2-1|TRBV2
CASKRLVNEQFF
TGTGCCAGCAAAAGACTGGTCAATGAGCAGTTCTTC
>few|-|TRBJ2-7|TRBV5-1
CASRIATSYEQYF
TGCGCCAGCAGGATAGCTACCTCCTACGAGCAGTACTTC
>few|-|TRBJ2-3|TRBV15
CATSRVPGVGTDTQYF
TGTGCCACCAGCAGAGTCCCAGGGGTGGGCACAGATACGCAGTATTTT
>-|-|TRBJ2-3|TRBV5-6
CASSGGDKRGYTDTQYF
TGTGCCAGCAGCGGAGGGGACAAACGAGGTTACACAGATACGCAGTATTTT
>-|TRBD1|TRBJ1-2|TRBV7-6
CASSQGTGGAGYTF
TGTGCCAGCAGCCAAGGGACAGGGGGCGCCGGCTACACCTTC